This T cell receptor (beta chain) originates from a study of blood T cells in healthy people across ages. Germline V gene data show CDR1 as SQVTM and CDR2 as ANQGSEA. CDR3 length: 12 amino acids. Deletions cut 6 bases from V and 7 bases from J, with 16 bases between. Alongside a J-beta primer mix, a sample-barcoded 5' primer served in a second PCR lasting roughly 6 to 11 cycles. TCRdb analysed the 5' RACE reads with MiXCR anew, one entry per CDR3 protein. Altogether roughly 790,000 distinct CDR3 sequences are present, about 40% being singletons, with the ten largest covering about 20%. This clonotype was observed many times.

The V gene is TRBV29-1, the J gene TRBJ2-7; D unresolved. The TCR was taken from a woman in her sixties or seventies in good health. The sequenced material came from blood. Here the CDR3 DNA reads TGCAGCGTAACCCTACCGGGTCAAGAGCAGTACTTC. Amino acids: CSVTLPGQEQYF.